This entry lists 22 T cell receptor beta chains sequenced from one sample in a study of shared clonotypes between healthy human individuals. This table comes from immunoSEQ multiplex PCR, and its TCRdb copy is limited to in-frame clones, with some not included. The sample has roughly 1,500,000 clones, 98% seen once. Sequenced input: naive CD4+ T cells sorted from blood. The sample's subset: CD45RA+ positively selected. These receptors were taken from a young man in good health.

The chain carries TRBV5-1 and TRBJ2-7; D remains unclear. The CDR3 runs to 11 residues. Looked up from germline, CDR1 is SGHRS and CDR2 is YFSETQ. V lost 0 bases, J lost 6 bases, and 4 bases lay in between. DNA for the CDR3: TGCGCCAGCAGCTTGGACCGCGAGCAGTACTTC. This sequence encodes CASSLDREQYF.

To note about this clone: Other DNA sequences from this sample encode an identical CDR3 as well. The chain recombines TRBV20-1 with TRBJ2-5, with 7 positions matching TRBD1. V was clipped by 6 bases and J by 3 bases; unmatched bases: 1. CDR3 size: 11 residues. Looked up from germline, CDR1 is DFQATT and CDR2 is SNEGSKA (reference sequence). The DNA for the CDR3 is TGCAGTGCCGACAGGGAAGAGACCCAGTACTTC. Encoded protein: CSADREETQYF.

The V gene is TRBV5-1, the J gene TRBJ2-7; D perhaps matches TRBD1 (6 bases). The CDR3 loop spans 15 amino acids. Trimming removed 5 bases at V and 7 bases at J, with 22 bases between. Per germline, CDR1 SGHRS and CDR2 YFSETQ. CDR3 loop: CASRKGTTSSGEQYF. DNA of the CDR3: TGCGCCAGCAGGAAAGGGACAACTTCTTCGGGGGAGCAGTACTTC.

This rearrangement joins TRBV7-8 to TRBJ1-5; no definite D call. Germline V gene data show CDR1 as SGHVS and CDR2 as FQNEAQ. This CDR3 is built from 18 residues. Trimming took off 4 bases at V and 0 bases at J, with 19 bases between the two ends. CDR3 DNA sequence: TGTGCCAGCAGCTCCCCACGAGGGATGGGATATAGCAATCAGCCCCAGCATTTT. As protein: CASSSPRGMGYSNQPQHF.

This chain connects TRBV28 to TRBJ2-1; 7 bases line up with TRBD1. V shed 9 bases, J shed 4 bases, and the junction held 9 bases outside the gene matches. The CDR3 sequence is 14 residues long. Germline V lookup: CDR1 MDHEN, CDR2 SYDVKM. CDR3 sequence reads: CASGVWDRYNEQFF. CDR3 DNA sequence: TGTGCCAGTGGTGTATGGGACAGATACAATGAGCAGTTCTTC.

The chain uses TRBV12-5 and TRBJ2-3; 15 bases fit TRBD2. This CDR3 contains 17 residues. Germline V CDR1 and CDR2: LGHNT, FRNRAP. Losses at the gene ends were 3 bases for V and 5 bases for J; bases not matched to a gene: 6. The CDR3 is CASGFRGLAGGLDTQYF. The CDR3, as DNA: TGTGCTAGTGGTTTCAGAGGACTAGCGGGAGGGTTAGATACGCAGTATTTT.

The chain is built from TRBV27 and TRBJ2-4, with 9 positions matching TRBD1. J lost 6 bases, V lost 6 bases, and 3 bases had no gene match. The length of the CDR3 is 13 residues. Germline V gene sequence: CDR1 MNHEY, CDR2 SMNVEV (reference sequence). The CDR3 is CASSYRGRNIQYF. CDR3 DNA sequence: TGTGCCAGCAGCTACAGGGGGCGAAACATTCAGTACTTC.

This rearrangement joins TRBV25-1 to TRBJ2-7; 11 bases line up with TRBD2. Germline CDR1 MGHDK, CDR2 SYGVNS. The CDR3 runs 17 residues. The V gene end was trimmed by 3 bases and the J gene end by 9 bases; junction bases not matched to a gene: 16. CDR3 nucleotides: TGTGCCAGCAGTGAGCATGGGGTCGGACTAGCGGGTGGTCGGCAGTACTTC. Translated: CASSEHGVGLAGGRQYF.

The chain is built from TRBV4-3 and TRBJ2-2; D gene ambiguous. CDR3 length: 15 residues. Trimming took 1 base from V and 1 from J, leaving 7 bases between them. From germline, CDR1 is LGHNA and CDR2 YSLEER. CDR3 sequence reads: CASSQVAGNTGELFF. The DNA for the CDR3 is TGCGCCAGCAGCCAAGTGGCCGGGAACACCGGGGAGCTGTTTTTT.

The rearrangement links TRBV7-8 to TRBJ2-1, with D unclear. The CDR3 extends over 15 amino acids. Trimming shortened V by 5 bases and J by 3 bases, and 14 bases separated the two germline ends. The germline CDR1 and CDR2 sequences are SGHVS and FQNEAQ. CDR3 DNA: TGTGCCAGCAGCCCCAGGTGGCTAGGCTACAATGAGCAGTTCTTC. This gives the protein CASSPRWLGYNEQFF.

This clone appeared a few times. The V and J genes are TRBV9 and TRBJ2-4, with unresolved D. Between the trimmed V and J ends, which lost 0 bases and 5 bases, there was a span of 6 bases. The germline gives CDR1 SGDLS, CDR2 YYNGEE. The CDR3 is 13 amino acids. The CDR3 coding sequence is TGTGCCAGCAGCGTAGGACCAGAAAACATTCAGTACTTC. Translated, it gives CASSVGPENIQYF. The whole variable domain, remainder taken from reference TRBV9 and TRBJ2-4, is DSGVTQTPKHLITATGQRVTLRCSPRSGDLSVYWYQQSLDQGLQFLIQYYNGEERAKGNILERFSAQQFPDLHSELNLSSLELGDSALYFCASSVGPENIQYFGAGTRLSVL.

In DNA, the CDR3 is TGTGCCAGCAGTTCGACTAGCGGTTCAGATACGCAGTATTTT. Protein product: CASSSTSGSDTQYF. The V and J genes are TRBV28 and TRBJ2-3; 9 bases match TRBD2. This CDR3 is 14 amino acids long. Germline V gene sequence: CDR1 MDHEN, CDR2 SYDVKM. Unmatched junction bases numbered 3, after V lost 4 bases and J lost 4 bases.

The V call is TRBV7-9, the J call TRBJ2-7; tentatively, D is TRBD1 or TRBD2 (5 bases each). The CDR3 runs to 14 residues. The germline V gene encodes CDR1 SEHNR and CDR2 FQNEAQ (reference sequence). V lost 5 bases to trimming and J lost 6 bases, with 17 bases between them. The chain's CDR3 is CASSTGTAQGEQYF. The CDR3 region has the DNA TGTGCCAGCAGCACCGGGACCGCTCAGGGCGAGCAGTACTTC.

The CDR3: CASSPREGWSNQPQHF. Here the CDR3 DNA reads TGTGCCAGCAGCCCCCGGGAGGGCTGGAGCAATCAGCCCCAGCATTTT. The chain combines TRBV27 with TRBJ1-5; D is uncertain. Trimming stripped 6 bases from V and 1 base from J, with 16 bases between. The CDR3 sequence is 16 residues long. Per germline, CDR1 MNHEY and CDR2 SMNVEV (reference sequence).

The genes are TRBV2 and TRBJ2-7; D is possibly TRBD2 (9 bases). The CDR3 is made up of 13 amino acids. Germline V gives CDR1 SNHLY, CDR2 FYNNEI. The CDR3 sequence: CAGGRGQAYEQYF. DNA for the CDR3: TGTGCTGGCGGGAGGGGACAGGCCTACGAGCAGTACTTC.

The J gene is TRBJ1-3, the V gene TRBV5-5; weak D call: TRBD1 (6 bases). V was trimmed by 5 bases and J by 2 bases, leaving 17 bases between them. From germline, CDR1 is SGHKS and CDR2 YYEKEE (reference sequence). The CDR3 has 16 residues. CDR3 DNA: TGTGCCAGCAGGGCCATTGGGGGCGTTGCTGGAAACACCATATATTTT. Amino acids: CASRAIGGVAGNTIYF.

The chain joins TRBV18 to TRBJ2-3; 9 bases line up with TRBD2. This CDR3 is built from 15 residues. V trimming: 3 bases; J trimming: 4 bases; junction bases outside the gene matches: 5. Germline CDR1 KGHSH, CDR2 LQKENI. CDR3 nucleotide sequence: TGTGCCAGCTCACCTGCGGGAGGGGTCCCAGATACGCAGTATTTT. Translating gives CASSPAGGVPDTQYF.

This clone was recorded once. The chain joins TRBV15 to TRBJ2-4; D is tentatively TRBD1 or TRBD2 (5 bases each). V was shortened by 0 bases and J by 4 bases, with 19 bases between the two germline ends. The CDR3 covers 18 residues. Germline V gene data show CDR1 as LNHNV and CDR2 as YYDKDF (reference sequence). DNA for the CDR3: TGTGCCACCAGCAGAGATCCTAGGGGAGACTCCGGGAAAAACATTCAGTACTTC. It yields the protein CATSRDPRGDSGKNIQYF. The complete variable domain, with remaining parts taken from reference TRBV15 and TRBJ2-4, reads DAMVIQNPRYQVTQFGKPVTLSCSQTLNHNVMYWYQQKSSQAPKLLFHYYDKDFNNEADTPDNFQSRRPNTSFCFLDIRSPGLGDTAMYLCATSRDPRGDSGKNIQYFGAGTRLSVL.

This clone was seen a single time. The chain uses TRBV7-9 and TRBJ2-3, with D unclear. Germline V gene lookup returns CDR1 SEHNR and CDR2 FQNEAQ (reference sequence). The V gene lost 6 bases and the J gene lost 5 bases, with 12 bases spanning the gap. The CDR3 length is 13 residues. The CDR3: CASRESQRDTQYF. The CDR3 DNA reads TGTGCCAGCAGGGAGTCTCAGAGAGATACGCAGTATTTT.

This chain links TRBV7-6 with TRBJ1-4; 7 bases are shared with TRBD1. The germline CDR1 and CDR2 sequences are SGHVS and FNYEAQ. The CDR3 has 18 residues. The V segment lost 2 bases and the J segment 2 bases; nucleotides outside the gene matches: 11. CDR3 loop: CASSLRTGFGHTNEKLFF. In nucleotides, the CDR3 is TGTGCCAGCAGCTTAAGGACAGGATTTGGGCATACTAATGAAAAACTGTTTTTT.

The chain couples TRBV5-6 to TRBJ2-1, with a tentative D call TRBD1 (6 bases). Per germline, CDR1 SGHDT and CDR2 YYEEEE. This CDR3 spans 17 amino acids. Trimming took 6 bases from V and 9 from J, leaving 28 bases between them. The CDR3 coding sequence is TGTGCCAGCAACATAATAGTTGGGGGCTTATCAACGGGTGAGCAGTTCTTC. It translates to CASNIIVGGLSTGEQFF.

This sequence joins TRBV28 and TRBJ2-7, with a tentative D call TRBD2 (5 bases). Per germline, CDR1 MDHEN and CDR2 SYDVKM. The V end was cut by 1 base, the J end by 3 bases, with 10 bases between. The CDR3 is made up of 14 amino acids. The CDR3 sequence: CASSLYTAGYEQYF. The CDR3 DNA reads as TGTGCCAGCAGTTTATATACCGCGGGCTACGAGCAGTACTTC.